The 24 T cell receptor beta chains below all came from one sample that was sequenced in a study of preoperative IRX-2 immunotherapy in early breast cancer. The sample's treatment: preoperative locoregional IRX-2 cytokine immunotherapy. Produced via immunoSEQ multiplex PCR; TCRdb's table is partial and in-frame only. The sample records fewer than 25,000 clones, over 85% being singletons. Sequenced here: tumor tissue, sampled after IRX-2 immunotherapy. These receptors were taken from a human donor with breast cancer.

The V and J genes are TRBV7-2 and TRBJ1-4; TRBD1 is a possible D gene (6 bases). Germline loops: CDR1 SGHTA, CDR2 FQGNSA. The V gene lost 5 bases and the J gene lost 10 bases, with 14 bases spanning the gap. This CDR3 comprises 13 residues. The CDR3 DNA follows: TGTGCCAGCAGCCCCATCGAGGGGGTAAAACTGTTTTTT. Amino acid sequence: CASSPIEGVKLFF.

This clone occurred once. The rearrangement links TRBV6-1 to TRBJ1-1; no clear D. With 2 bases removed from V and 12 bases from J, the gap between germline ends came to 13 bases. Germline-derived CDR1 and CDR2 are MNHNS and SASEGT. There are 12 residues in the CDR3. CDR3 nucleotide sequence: TGTGCCAGCAGTGAAACGACCGTTCTGCCTTTCTTT. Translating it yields CASSETTVLPFF.

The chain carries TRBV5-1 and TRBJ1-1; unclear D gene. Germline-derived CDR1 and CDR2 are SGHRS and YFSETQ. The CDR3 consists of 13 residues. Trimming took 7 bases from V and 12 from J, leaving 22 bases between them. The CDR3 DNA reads TGCGCCAGCGGTAGGACCGAAGGACTGGGGACTTTCTTT. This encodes CASGRTEGLGTFF.

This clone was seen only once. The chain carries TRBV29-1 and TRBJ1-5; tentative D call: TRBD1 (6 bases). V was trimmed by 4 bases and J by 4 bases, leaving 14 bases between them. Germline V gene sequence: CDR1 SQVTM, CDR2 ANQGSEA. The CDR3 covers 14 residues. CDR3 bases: TGCAGCGTTGCTTTCGGGCAGGGGAATCAGCCCCAGCATTTT. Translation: CSVAFGQGNQPQHF. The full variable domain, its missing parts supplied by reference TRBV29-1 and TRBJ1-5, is SAVISQKPSRDICQRGTSLTIQCQVDSQVTMMFWYRQQPGQSLTLIATANQGSEATYESGFVIDKFPISRPNLTFSTLTVSNMSPEDSSIYLCSVAFGQGNQPQHFGDGTRLSIL.

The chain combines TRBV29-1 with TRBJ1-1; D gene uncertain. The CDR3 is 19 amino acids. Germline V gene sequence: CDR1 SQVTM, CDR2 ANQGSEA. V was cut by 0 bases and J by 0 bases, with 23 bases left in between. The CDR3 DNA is TGCAGCGTTGAAGATAATTATGGCAGGTTCTATGAGATGAACACTGAAGCTTTCTTT. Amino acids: CSVEDNYGRFYEMNTEAFF.

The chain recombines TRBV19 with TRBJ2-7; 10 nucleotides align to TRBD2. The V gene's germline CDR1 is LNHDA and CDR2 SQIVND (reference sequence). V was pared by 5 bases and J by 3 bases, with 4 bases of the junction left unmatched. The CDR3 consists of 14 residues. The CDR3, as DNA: TGTGCCAGTAGTCGGACTAGCGGTTACTACGAGCAGTACTTC. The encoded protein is CASSRTSGYYEQYF.

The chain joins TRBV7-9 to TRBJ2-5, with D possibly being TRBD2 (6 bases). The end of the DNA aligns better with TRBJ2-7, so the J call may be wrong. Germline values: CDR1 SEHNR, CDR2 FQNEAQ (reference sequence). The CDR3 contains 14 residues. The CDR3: CASSHRGRSYEQYF. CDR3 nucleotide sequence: TGTGCCAGCAGCCACCGAGGGAGGTCCTACGAGCAGTACTTC.

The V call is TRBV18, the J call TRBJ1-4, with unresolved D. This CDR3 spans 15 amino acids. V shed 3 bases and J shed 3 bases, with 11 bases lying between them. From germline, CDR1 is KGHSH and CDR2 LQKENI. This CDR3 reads CASSPRGLSNEKLFF. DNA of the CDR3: TGTGCCAGCTCACCGAGAGGCCTCTCTAATGAAAAACTGTTTTTT. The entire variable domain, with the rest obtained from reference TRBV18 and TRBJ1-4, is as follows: NAGVMQNPRHLVRRRGQEARLRCSPMKGHSHVYWYRQLPEEGLKFMVYLQKENIIDESGMPKERFSAEFPKEGPSILRIQQVVRGDSAAYFCASSPRGLSNEKLFFGSGTQLSVL.

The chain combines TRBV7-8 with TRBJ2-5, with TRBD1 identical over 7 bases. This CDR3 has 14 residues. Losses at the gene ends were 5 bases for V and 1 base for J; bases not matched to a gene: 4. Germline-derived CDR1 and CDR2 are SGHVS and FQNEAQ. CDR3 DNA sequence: TGTGCCAGCAGCCAAGGGACAGCCCAAGAGACCCAGTACTTC. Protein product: CASSQGTAQETQYF. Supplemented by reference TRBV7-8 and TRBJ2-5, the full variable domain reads GAGVSQSPRYKVAKRGQDVALRCDPISGHVSLFWYQQALGQGPEFLTYFQNEAQLDKSGLPSDRFFAERPEGSVSTLKIQRTQQEDSAVYLCASSQGTAQETQYFGPGTRLLVL.

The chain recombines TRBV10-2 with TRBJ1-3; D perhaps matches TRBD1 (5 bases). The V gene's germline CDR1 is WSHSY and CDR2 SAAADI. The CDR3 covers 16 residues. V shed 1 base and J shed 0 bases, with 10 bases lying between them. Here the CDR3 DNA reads TGCGCCAGCAGTGAGTACGGGACCTTCTCTGGAAACACCATATATTTT. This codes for CASSEYGTFSGNTIYF.

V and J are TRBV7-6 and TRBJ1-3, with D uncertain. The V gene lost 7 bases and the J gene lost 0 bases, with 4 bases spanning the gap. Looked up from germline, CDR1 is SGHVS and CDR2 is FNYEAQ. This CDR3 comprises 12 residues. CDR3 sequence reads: CASITSGNTIYF. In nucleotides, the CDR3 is TGTGCCAGCATTACCTCTGGAAACACCATATATTTT.

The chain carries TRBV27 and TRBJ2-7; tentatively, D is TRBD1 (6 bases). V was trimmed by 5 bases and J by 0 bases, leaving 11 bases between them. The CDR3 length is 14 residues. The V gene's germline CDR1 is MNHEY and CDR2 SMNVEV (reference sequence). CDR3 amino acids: CASSLTGSSYEQYF. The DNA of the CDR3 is TGTGCCAGCAGTCTCACAGGGAGCTCCTACGAGCAGTACTTC.

CDR3: CASSARGGNQPQHF. CDR3 sequence (DNA): TGTGCCAGCAGTGCCCGGGGAGGCAATCAGCCCCAGCATTTT. The chain links TRBV2 to TRBJ1-5; no clear D. There are 14 residues in the CDR3. Germline V CDR1 and CDR2: SNHLY, FYNNEI. The V end was cut by 4 bases, the J end by 2 bases, with 9 bases between. Full variable domain (rest looked up from reference TRBV2 and TRBJ1-5): EPEVTQTPSHQVTQMGQEVILRCVPISNHLYFYWYRQILGQKVEFLVSFYNNEISEKSEIFDDQFSVERPDGSNFTLKIRSTKLEDSAMYFCASSARGGNQPQHFGDGTRLSIL.

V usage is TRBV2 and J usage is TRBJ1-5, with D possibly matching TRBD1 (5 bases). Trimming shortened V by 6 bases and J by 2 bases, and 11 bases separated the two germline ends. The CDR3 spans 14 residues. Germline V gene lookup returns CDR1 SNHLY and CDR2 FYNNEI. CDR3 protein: CASSQRGGNQPQHF. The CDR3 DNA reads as TGTGCCAGCAGCCAGCGGGGCGGCAATCAGCCCCAGCATTTT.

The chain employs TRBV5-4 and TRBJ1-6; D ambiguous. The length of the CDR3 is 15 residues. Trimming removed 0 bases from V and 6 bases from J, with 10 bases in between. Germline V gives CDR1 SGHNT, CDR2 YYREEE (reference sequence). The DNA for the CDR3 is TGTGCCAGCAGCTTGGATCGACACCCTAATTCACCCCTCCACTTT. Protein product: CASSLDRHPNSPLHF.

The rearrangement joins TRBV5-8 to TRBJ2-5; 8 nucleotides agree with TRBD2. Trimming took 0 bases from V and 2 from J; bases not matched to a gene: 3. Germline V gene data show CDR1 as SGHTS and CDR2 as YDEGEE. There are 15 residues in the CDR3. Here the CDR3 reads CASSLEAGAQETQYF. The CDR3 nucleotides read TGTGCCAGCAGCTTGGAAGCGGGGGCGCAAGAGACCCAGTACTTC.

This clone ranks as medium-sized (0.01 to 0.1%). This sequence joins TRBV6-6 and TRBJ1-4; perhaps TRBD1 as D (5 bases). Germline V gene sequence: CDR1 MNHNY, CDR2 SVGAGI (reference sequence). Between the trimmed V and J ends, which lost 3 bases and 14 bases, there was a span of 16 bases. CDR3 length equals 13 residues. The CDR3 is CASSYSEGLNLFF. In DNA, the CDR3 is TGTGCCAGCAGTTATAGCGAGGGGCTTAATCTGTTTTTT.

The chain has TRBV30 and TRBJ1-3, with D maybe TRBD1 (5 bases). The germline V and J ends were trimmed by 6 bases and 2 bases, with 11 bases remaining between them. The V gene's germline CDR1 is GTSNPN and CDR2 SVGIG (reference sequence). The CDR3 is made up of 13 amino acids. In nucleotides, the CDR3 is TGTGCCTGCGTCCCGGGGGCTGGAAACACCATATATTTT. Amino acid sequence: CACVPGAGNTIYF. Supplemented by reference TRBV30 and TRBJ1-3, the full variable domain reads SQTIHQWPATLVQPVGSPLSLECTVEGTSNPNLYWYRQAAGRGLQLLFYSVGIGQISSEVPQNLSASRPQDRQFILSSKKLLLSDSGFYLCACVPGAGNTIYFGEGSWLTVV.

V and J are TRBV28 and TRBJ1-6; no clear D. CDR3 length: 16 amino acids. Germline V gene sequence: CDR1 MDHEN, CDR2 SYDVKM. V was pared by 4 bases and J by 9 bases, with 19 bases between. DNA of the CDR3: TGTGCCAGCAGTTCCCACGGACGGGCCTTGAGTTCACCCCTCCACTTT. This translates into CASSSHGRALSSPLHF. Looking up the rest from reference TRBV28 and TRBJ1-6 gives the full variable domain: DVKVTQSSRYLVKRTGEKVFLECVQDMDHENMFWYRQDPGLGLRLIYFSYDVKMKEKGDIPEGYSVSREKKERFSLILESASTNQTSMYLCASSSHGRALSSPLHFGNGTRLTVT.

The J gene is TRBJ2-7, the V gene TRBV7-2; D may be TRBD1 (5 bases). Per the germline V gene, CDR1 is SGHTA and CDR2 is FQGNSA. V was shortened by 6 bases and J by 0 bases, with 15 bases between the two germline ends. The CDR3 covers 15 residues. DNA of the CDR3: TGTGCCAGCAGTGCCGACAGCCTGAGCTCCTACGAGCAGTACTTC. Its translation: CASSADSLSSYEQYF. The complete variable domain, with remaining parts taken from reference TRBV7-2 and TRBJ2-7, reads GAGVSQSPSNKVTEKGKDVELRCDPISGHTALYWYRQSLGQGLEFLIYFQGNSAPDKSGLPSDRFSAERTGGSVSTLTIQRTQQEDSAVYLCASSADSLSSYEQYFGPGTRLTVT.

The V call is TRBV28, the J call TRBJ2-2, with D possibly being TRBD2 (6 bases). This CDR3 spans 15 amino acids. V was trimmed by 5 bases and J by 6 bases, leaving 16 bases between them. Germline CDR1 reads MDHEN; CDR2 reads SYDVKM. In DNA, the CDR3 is TGTGCCAGCAGTCCGGGGGACCGGGATTCCGGGGAGCTGTTTTTT. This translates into CASSPGDRDSGELFF.

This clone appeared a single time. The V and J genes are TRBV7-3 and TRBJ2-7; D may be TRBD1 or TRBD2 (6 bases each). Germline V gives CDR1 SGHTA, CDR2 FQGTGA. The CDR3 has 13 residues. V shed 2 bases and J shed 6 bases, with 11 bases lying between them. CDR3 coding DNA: TGTGCCAGCAGCTTAGCGGGGACAAGCGAGCAGTACTTC. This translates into CASSLAGTSEQYF.

The CDR3 DNA reads as TGTGCCAGCAGCCCCGGGACTAGTCACACTGAGCAGTTCTTC. This translates into CASSPGTSHTEQFF. The rearrangement links TRBV9 to TRBJ2-1; 8 bases fit TRBD2. The CDR3 covers 14 residues. Germline loops: CDR1 SGDLS, CDR2 YYNGEE. Unmatched junction bases numbered 9, after V lost 4 bases and J lost 9 bases.

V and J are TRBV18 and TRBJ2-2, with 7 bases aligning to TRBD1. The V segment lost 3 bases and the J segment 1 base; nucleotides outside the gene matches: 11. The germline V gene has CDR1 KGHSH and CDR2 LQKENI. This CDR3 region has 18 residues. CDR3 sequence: CASSPYTGVVENTGELFF. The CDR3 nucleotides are TGTGCCAGCTCACCTTATACAGGGGTCGTTGAGAACACCGGGGAGCTGTTTTTT.